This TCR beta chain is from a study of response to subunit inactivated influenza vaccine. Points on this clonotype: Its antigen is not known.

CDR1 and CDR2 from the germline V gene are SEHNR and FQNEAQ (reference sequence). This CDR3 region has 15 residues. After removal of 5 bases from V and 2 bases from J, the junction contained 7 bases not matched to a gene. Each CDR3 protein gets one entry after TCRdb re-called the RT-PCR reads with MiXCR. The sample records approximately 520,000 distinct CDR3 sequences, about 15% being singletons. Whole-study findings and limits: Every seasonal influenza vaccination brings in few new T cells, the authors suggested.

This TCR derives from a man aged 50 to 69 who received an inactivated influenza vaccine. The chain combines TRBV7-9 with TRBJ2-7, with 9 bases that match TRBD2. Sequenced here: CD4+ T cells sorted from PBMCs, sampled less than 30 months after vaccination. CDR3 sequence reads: CASSRGLAGTYEQYF. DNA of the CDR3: TGTGCCAGCAGCCGGGGGCTAGCGGGAACCTACGAGCAGTACTTC.